These 28 T cell receptor beta chains originate from one sample sequenced in a study of control samples from healthy donors and cancer patients. Repertoires were generated with immunoSEQ multiplex PCR, while TCRdb's copy carries only in-frame clones and drops some. The table has 28,000 or so clones, around 86% seen once; the top ten hold 20% to 25%. Specimen: PBMCs. These TCRs come from a man in his sixties with colorectal cancer.

V is TRBV5-1 and J is TRBJ2-7, with D perhaps being TRBD1 or TRBD2 (5 bases each). The CDR3 has 12 residues. Per the germline V gene, CDR1 is SGHRS and CDR2 is YFSETQ. V was trimmed by 4 bases and J by 0 bases, leaving 5 bases between them. CDR3 sequence: CASSGTSYEQYF. CDR3 DNA sequence: TGCGCCAGCAGCGGGACCTCCTACGAGCAGTACTTC.

The chain employs TRBV5-1 and TRBJ1-1; 9 bases align to TRBD1. After removal of 4 bases from V and 1 base from J, the junction contained 8 bases not matched to a gene. Germline V gene data show CDR1 as SGHRS and CDR2 as YFSETQ. CDR3 size: 16 residues. CDR3 region: CASSGGQGMGNTEAFF. CDR3 sequence (DNA): TGCGCCAGCAGCGGGGGACAGGGTATGGGGAACACTGAAGCTTTCTTT.

Notes on this clone: This specimen includes other DNA sequences encoding the same CDR3. V and J are TRBV9 and TRBJ2-2; no clear D. The length of the CDR3 is 14 residues. The V end lost 6 bases, the J end lost 1 base, and 10 bases lay between the germline ends. In germline, CDR1 is SGDLS, CDR2 YYNGEE. The CDR3 nucleotides are TGTGCCAGCACCTCACCTCAGAACACCGGGGAGCTGTTTTTT. Protein: CASTSPQNTGELFF.

CDR3 amino acids: CASSSSGDGYTF. The CDR3 nucleotides are TGTGCCAGCAGCTCAAGCGGGGACGGCTACACCTTC. The chain carries TRBV7-9 and TRBJ1-2, with D tentatively TRBD1 (5 bases). The CDR3 has 12 amino acids. V dropped 4 bases and J dropped 8 bases, with 11 bases sitting between them. The germline V gene has CDR1 SEHNR and CDR2 FQNEAQ (reference sequence).

The chain couples TRBV7-9 to TRBJ2-7; possible D gene TRBD1, 6 bases. Germline V lookup: CDR1 SEHNR, CDR2 FQNEAQ (reference sequence). The CDR3 covers 15 residues. V was cut by 4 bases and J by 6 bases, with 19 bases left in between. Here the CDR3 DNA reads TGTGCCAGCAGCTCCTCAGGGGCCGACCTGGGCGAGCAGTACTTC. Protein: CASSSSGADLGEQYF.

The genes are TRBV2 and TRBJ1-2; 8 positions agree with TRBD1. The CDR3 has 13 amino acids. CDR1 and CDR2 (germline): SNHLY, FYNNEI. The V segment lost 7 bases and the J segment 4 bases; nucleotides outside the gene matches: 5. CDR3 residues: CASTGQGAYGYTF. The CDR3 nucleotides read TGTGCCAGCACTGGACAGGGAGCCTATGGCTACACCTTC. Together with reference TRBV2 and TRBJ1-2, the CDR3 gives the full variable domain: EPEVTQTPSHQVTQMGQEVILRCVPISNHLYFYWYRQILGQKVEFLVSFYNNEISEKSEIFDDQFSVERPDGSNFTLKIRSTKLEDSAMYFCASTGQGAYGYTFGSGTRLTVV.

The chain joins TRBV6-5 to TRBJ1-2, with a possible D match to TRBD1 (6 bases). The V end was cut by 3 bases, the J end by 7 bases, with 12 bases between. The V gene's germline CDR1 is MNHEY and CDR2 SVGAGI. There are 13 residues in the CDR3. The CDR3 DNA reads as TGTGCCAGCAGTTATGGGGGGCGGGGTGGCTACACCTTC. It encodes CASSYGGRGGYTF.

The chain has TRBV19 and TRBJ2-7; no firm D call. Germline values: CDR1 LNHDA, CDR2 SQIVND (reference sequence). The ends were cut back, 1 base at V and 7 bases at J, with 11 bases in the middle. The CDR3 runs to 13 residues. The CDR3 loop reads CASSIGKGGEQYF. CDR3 nucleotides: TGTGCCAGTAGTATAGGGAAAGGTGGGGAGCAGTACTTC. Together with reference TRBV19 and TRBJ2-7, the CDR3 gives the full variable domain: DGGITQSPKYLFRKEGQNVTLSCEQNLNHDAMYWYRQDPGQGLRLIYYSQIVNDFQKGDIAEGYSVSREKKESFPLTVTSAQKNPTAFYLCASSIGKGGEQYFGPGTRLTVT.

V is TRBV10-1 and J is TRBJ1-6, with a tentative D call TRBD1 (6 bases). Germline lookup yields CDR1 WNHNN and CDR2 SYGVQD (reference sequence). Trimming pared 1 base from V and 10 bases from J, leaving 17 bases between. CDR3 length equals 16 residues. CDR3: CASSELDGTPRSPLHF. For the CDR3, the DNA is TGCGCCAGCAGTGAGTTGGACGGGACACCACGGTCACCCCTCCACTTT.

This clone showed up just a few times. V usage is TRBV6-5 and J usage is TRBJ1-5, with D possibly TRBD1 on 5 matching bases. The CDR3 covers 14 residues. V was cut by 6 bases and J by 5 bases, with 14 bases left in between. CDR1 and CDR2 (germline): MNHEY, SVGAGI. For the CDR3, the DNA is TGTGCCAGCAGGATCCCAGGGAGGGATCAGCCCCAGCATTTT. Protein: CASRIPGRDQPQHF.

The CDR3, as DNA: TGTGCCAGCAGCTTGGGAGGGGAGGGCCAGCCCCAGCATTTT. It is translated as CASSLGGEGQPQHF. The chain uses TRBV5-4 and TRBJ1-5; a possible D gene is TRBD1 (5 bases). Looked up from germline, CDR1 is SGHNT and CDR2 is YYREEE (reference sequence). CDR3 length: 14 amino acids. The V end lost 0 bases, the J end lost 7 bases, and 11 bases lay between the germline ends.

A single count supports this clone. Compared with germline, one end of the junction differs, possibly owing to a read error. The J gene is TRBJ1-1, the V gene TRBV20-1, with D unclear. CDR1 and CDR2 from the germline V gene are DFQATT and SNEGSKA (reference sequence). This CDR3 has 15 amino acids. This CDR3 reads CSAIDGSRPNRETFF. CDR3 nucleotide sequence: TGCAGTGCTATTGATGGTTCCCGCCCAAACCGTGAAACTTTCTTT.

This clone was picked up one time. Within the sample, other DNA sequences also encode this same CDR3. J is TRBJ2-7 and V is TRBV6-2 or TRBV6-3, with 9 bases aligning to TRBD2. J was trimmed by 5 bases and V by 4 bases; bases with no gene match: 12. This CDR3 spans 16 amino acids. Germline V lookup: CDR1 MNHEY, CDR2 SVGEGT. DNA of the CDR3: TGTGCCAGCAGTTTCCCCCTAGCGGGAACAAAGGACGAGCAGTACTTC. Translated: CASSFPLAGTKDEQYF.

The chain recombines TRBV18 with TRBJ1-4; 10 bases map to TRBD1. Looked up from germline, CDR1 is KGHSH and CDR2 is LQKENI. This CDR3 comprises 14 residues. V trimming: 5 bases; J trimming: 6 bases; junction bases outside the gene matches: 3. Here the CDR3 reads CASSSDRGDEKLFF. In nucleotides, the CDR3 is TGTGCCAGCTCATCGGACAGGGGGGATGAAAAACTGTTTTTT.

CDR3 sequence: CATSRAIGPTNEKLFF. The CDR3 DNA sequence: TGTGCCACCAGCAGAGCTATCGGTCCAACTAATGAAAAACTGTTTTTT. The V and J genes are TRBV15 and TRBJ1-4; no clear D gene. Germline CDR1 reads LNHNV; CDR2 reads YYDKDF (reference sequence). This CDR3 region has 16 residues. Trimming cost V 1 base and J 0 bases, with 9 bases left between them.

The rearrangement uses TRBV9 and TRBJ2-2, with no clear D. V dropped 0 bases and J dropped 0 bases, with 9 bases sitting between them. The germline gives CDR1 SGDLS, CDR2 YYNGEE. The CDR3 extends over 16 amino acids. The CDR3 loop is CASSVGELSNTGELFF. DNA of the CDR3: TGTGCCAGCAGCGTAGGGGAACTCTCGAACACCGGGGAGCTGTTTTTT.

J is TRBJ1-6 and V is TRBV5-4; TRBD1 might be the D (5 bases). Looked up from germline, CDR1 is SGHNT and CDR2 is YYREEE (reference sequence). V lost 5 bases and J lost 0, with 9 bases in between. This CDR3 region has 15 residues. CDR3 nucleotide sequence: TGTGCCAGCAGGGGGGAGAGCTCCTATAATTCACCCCTCCACTTT. Amino acids: CASRGESSYNSPLHF.

The chain uses TRBV5-1 and TRBJ1-1; D is unresolved. Germline V gene data show CDR1 as SGHRS and CDR2 as YFSETQ. The CDR3 spans 15 residues. V shed 2 bases and J shed 1 base, with 12 bases lying between them. The CDR3 loop is CASSFWSGENTEAFF. In DNA form, the CDR3 reads TGCGCCAGCAGCTTCTGGAGTGGGGAGAACACTGAAGCTTTCTTT. The full variable domain, with the rest looked up from reference TRBV5-1 and TRBJ1-1, is KAGVTQTPRYLIKTRGQQVTLSCSPISGHRSVSWYQQTPGQGLQFLFEYFSETQRNKGNFPGRFSGRQFSNSRSEMNVSTLELGDSALYLCASSFWSGENTEAFFGQGTRLTVV.

This rearrangement joins TRBV6-2 or TRBV6-3 to TRBJ1-1; D gene unclear. Germline V gene sequence: CDR1 MNHEY, CDR2 SVGEGT. V was clipped by 5 bases and J by 0 bases, with 10 bases between them. The CDR3 extends over 14 amino acids. Written as DNA, the CDR3 is TGTGCCAGCAGTACGAGACGGTTGAACACTGAAGCTTTCTTT. This codes for CASSTRRLNTEAFF.

This clone was found once. The V and J genes are TRBV10-1 and TRBJ2-7; D is perhaps TRBD1 or TRBD2 (5 bases each). CDR1 and CDR2 from the germline V gene are WNHNN and SYGVQD (reference sequence). V lost 7 bases and J 9 bases, leaving 16 bases between the germline ends. This CDR3 comprises 12 residues. CDR3 DNA: TGCGCCAGCACCGTGGGGGAGAACGGGCAGTACGTC. Translating it yields CASTVGENGQYV.

V is TRBV30 and J is TRBJ1-1; 10 positions agree with TRBD1. This CDR3 is 20 amino acids long. The germline V gene has CDR1 GTSNPN and CDR2 SVGIG (reference sequence). V lost 3 bases to trimming and J lost 2 bases; unmatched junction nucleotides: 21. This CDR3 is CAWSAPPYGTGVGLNTEAFF. In DNA form, the CDR3 reads TGTGCCTGGAGCGCCCCCCCATACGGGACAGGGGTCGGCCTTAACACTGAAGCTTTCTTT.

The rearrangement uses TRBV6-2 or TRBV6-3 and TRBJ2-7, with TRBD1 matching over 9 bases. Germline CDR1 reads MNHEY; CDR2 reads SVGEGT. The CDR3 spans 19 residues. The V gene end was trimmed by 3 bases and the J gene end by 4 bases; junction bases not matched to a gene: 19. The CDR3 sequence is CASSYPGQGLSEGGYEQYV. The CDR3 DNA follows: TGTGCCAGCAGTTATCCGGGACAGGGTTTGTCGGAAGGGGGGTACGAGCAGTACGTC.

Written as DNA, the CDR3 is TGTGCCAGCAGTTGGGCGACAGGAAACACCGGGGAGCTGTTTTTT. This translates into CASSWATGNTGELFF. The gene calls are TRBV6-6 and TRBJ2-2; tentatively, D is TRBD1 (6 bases). V lost 4 bases and J lost 2, with 11 bases in between. The CDR3 runs 15 residues. The germline V gene has CDR1 MNHNY and CDR2 SVGAGI (reference sequence).

J is TRBJ2-7 and V is TRBV6-1; a possible D gene is TRBD2 (6 bases). Trimming shortened V by 2 bases and J by 3 bases, and 8 bases separated the two germline ends. The CDR3 covers 13 residues. The V gene's germline CDR1 is MNHNS and CDR2 SASEGT. CDR3 sequence reads: CASSERGSYEQYF. CDR3 DNA: TGTGCCAGCAGTGAACGGGGGAGCTACGAGCAGTACTTC.

The chain is built from TRBV6-5 and TRBJ2-7; TRBD1 might be the D (6 bases). Germline values: CDR1 MNHEY, CDR2 SVGAGI. Trimming shortened V by 6 bases and J by 3 bases, and 12 bases separated the two germline ends. The CDR3 is 13 amino acids. CDR3 region: CASSRDMIYEQYV. The CDR3 DNA reads TGTGCCAGCAGCCGGGACATGATCTACGAGCAGTACGTC.

The gene calls are TRBV12-5 and TRBJ2-3; weak D call: TRBD2 (7 bases). V was cut by 2 bases and J by 6 bases, with 21 bases left in between. The CDR3 extends over 17 amino acids. Germline V gene lookup returns CDR1 LGHNT and CDR2 FRNRAP. The CDR3 DNA follows: TGTGCTAGTGGTTTGACCTTCGGCCCGGGGGGCGGGGATACGCAGTATTTT. Its translation is CASGLTFGPGGGDTQYF.

The rearrangement links TRBV24-1 to TRBJ2-5; D uncertain. The CDR3 covers 15 residues. CDR1 is KGHDR and CDR2 is SFDVKD in the germline V gene. Trimming removed 3 bases from V and 2 bases from J, with 12 bases in between. The CDR3 here is CATSDPPPRQETQYF. CDR3 nucleotide sequence: TGTGCCACCAGTGATCCGCCGCCGCGTCAAGAGACCCAGTACTTC.

The V gene is TRBV7-8, the J gene TRBJ1-2; D is ambiguous. Germline V CDR1 and CDR2: SGHVS, FQNEAQ. V dropped 1 base and J dropped 5 bases, with 5 bases sitting between them. This CDR3 has 12 amino acids. The CDR3 DNA follows: TGTGCCAGCAGCTTAGGGCCGTATGGCTACACCTTC. Protein: CASSLGPYGYTF.